The clone carrying this TCR beta chain was seen a handful of times. Antigen: not known. The CDR3 has 13 amino acids. Germline assignment: CDR1 LNHDA and CDR2 SQIVND (reference sequence). V dropped 2 bases and J dropped 8; count of bases not matched to a gene: 5. CTLA-4 blockade with ipilimumab, together with focal radiation, was given to patients with chemo-refractory metastatic non-small-cell lung cancer. TCRdb's table, derived via immunoSEQ multiplex PCR, lists solely in-frame clones and lacks some. Of over 85,000 clones listed, approximately 86% are singletons. The record originates from a study of radiotherapy plus CTLA-4 blockade in lung cancer. Turning to the study itself: Disease control was present in roughly 30% of patients, and objective responses in roughly 17%.

General study results and limits: Reported findings show early blood T cell clone dynamics, with interferon-beta, best predicted response. Radiotherapy plus ipilimumab was followed by expansion in blood of tumor-derived TCR clones.

V gene TRBV19 combines with J gene TRBJ1-2, with TRBD1 identical over 7 bases. The sample consisted of peripheral blood, taken from a patient treated with radiotherapy plus ipilimumab. The receptor's source is a human donor with non-small cell lung cancer that progressed on radiotherapy plus ipilimumab. Here the CDR3 DNA reads TGTGCCAGTAGTATAATGACAGGGCCCGGCTACACCTTC. It encodes CASSIMTGPGYTF.